This T cell receptor (beta chain) derives from a study of shared clonotypes between healthy human individuals. Repertoires were generated with immunoSEQ multiplex PCR, while TCRdb's copy carries only in-frame clones and drops some. The table records approximately 940,000 clones, around three quarters of them present only once. Study findings and constraints: A reduction in generation probabilities was seen for non-shared clonotypes relative to those shared by all four donors.

Concerning this clone itself: Its antigen is unknown.

The material sequenced was memory CD4+ T cells sorted from blood. Subset meaning: CD45RA-negative fraction. The clonotype originates from a man aged 18 to 35 in good health.

In DNA, the CDR3 is TGCGCCAGCAGCTTGGCCAGGGGGCAAGGCTATGGCTACACCTTC. The encoded protein is CASSLARGQGYGYTF. The chain links TRBV5-1 to TRBJ1-2, with TRBD1 matching over 8 bases. Germline-derived CDR1 and CDR2 are SGHRS and YFSETQ. V was clipped by 0 bases and J by 4 bases; unmatched bases: 5. This CDR3 comprises 15 residues.